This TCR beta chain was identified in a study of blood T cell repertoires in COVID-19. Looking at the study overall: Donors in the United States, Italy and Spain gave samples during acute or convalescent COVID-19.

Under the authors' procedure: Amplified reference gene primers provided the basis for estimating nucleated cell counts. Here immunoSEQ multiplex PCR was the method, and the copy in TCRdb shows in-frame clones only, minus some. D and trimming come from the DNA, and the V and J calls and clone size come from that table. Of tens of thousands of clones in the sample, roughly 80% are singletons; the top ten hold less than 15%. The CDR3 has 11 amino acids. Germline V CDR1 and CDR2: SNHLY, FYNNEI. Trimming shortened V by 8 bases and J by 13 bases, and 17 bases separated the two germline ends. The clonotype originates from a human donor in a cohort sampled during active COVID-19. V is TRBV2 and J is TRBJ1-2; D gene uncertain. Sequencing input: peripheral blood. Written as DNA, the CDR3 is TGTGCCAGCTACGGTACCCCTGGCGGCACCTTC. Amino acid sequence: CASYGTPGGTF.